This TCR beta chain was retrieved from a study of blood T cell repertoires in COVID-19. TCRdb's table, derived via immunoSEQ multiplex PCR, lists solely in-frame clones and lacks some. Of around 250,000 clones in the sample, around 87% were seen once. The CDR3 has 15 amino acids. The germline gives CDR1 SGHAT, CDR2 FQDESV (reference sequence). V trimming: 5 bases; J trimming: 8 bases; junction bases outside the gene matches: 10. Sequenced sample: peripheral blood. The receptor was isolated from a man aged 18 to 35 with active or convalescent COVID-19. This rearrangement joins TRBV11-1 to TRBJ2-3; 10 nucleotides line up with TRBD2. The CDR3 coding sequence is TGTGCCAGCAGCCAGTCACTAGCGGGGTTTGGTACGCAGTATTTT. It yields the protein CASSQSLAGFGTQYF.